These T cell receptor beta chains were read from a single sample in a study of T-cell memory formation after mild COVID-19. TCRdb reanalysed the 5' RACE reads using MiXCR and keeps one entry per CDR3 protein. The sample includes roughly 320,000 distinct CDR3 sequences, 25% to 30% of them seen just once. Material for sequencing was PBMCs or a T cell subset sorted from them (not recorded which). The receptors were sampled from an adult woman who had mild COVID-19 (a few samples of this study predate the infection). Cell type and time point are not known. Each CDR3 is given without its conserved first and last residue. D genes are given only for firm matches.

v_gene	len	d_gene	j_gene	CDR3aa
TRBV20-1	12	TRBD1	TRBJ2-2	SARTGGNTGELF
TRBV6-5	13	TRBD1	TRBJ2-6	ASRTGGSGANVLT
TRBV12-3/TRBV12-4	13	.	TRBJ1-6	ASSLSFGRAQPLH
TRBV18	13	TRBD2	TRBJ2-1	ASSPGLAQNNEQF
TRBV29-1	11	.	TRBJ2-6	SVDRSGANVLT
TRBV20-1	12	.	TRBJ2-1	SAPVGGLRIEQF
TRBV4-3	16	.	TRBJ2-6	ASSRLQGAVDGANVLT
TRBV7-3	12	.	TRBJ2-5	ASSQGAPGETQY
TRBV20-1	12	TRBD2	TRBJ2-3	SARDRLAGDTQY
TRBV12-3/TRBV12-4	10	.	TRBJ1-5	ASMWGNQPQH
TRBV29-1	13	TRBD1	TRBJ1-5	SVEPAGTDNQPQH
TRBV12-3/TRBV12-4	12	.	TRBJ2-7	ASSLTGGAGEQY
TRBV19	16	TRBD2	TRBJ2-2	ASSPHPGGGSIAGELF
TRBV10-2	14	TRBD1	TRBJ1-5	ASSRSGTVSNQPQH
TRBV20-1	12	TRBD1	TRBJ1-2	SARDPRQGGGYT
TRBV6-2/TRBV6-3	12	.	TRBJ2-5	ASSPLAIVKTQY
TRBV7-7	14	.	TRBJ2-1	ASSAGTKSSYNEQF
TRBV12-3/TRBV12-4	10	.	TRBJ2-5	ASSPRAETQY
TRBV7-2	13	TRBD2	TRBJ2-5	ASSLGPSGSETQY
TRBV7-6	13	TRBD1	TRBJ1-3	ASSSDGQGRNTIY
TRBV14	11	.	TRBJ2-7	ASSQTTGSEQY
TRBV5-6	12	TRBD1	TRBJ2-5	ASSWTGPVETQY
TRBV7-9	13	.	TRBJ1-1	ASSTSGRVNTEAF
TRBV6-1	14	.	TRBJ2-1	ASTIKLQARGNEQF
TRBV7-9	13	TRBD2	TRBJ2-7	ASSFTLAGGYEQY
TRBV9	12	TRBD2	TRBJ2-7	VSSPPGLSYEQY
TRBV2	13	.	TRBJ2-3	ASSGFTGSTDTQY
TRBV24-1	13	.	TRBJ2-7	ATSDSSGLTYEQY
TRBV5-1	12	.	TRBJ1-1	ASSLAAGNTQAF
TRBV6-7	17	.	TRBJ1-5	ASSYSKWGRGSGNQPQH
TRBV12-3/TRBV12-4	13	.	TRBJ1-3	ASSSSSNSGNTIY
TRBV5-1	16	TRBD2	TRBJ2-1	ASARDPYLAGSENEQF
TRBV4-2	13	TRBD1	TRBJ2-2	ASSPGQGYAGELF
TRBV12-3/TRBV12-4	14	.	TRBJ2-3	ASSFTGTASTDTQY
TRBV12-3/TRBV12-4	11	.	TRBJ1-1	ASKYGEGTEAF
TRBV20-1	12	.	TRBJ1-1	SASPGAGETEAF
TRBV7-9	11	.	TRBJ2-2	ASSLSGDGELF
TRBV7-9	12	.	TRBJ1-6	ASSLGQRNSPLH
TRBV7-8	14	TRBD2	TRBJ2-7	ASSLAINSGRGEQY
TRBV20-1	12	.	TRBJ2-7	SARGDTRSYEQY
TRBV12-3/TRBV12-4	12	TRBD1	TRBJ1-4	ASSPTGANEKLF
TRBV7-2	12	.	TRBJ2-5	ASSLGGRGETQY
TRBV11-3	11	.	TRBJ2-4	ASSLGPLDLQY
TRBV5-1	12	TRBD1	TRBJ1-1	ASSPRTGNTEAF
TRBV27	13	.	TRBJ2-7	ASSLVQGIMGEQY
TRBV5-6	13	TRBD2	TRBJ2-1	ASSLGREAYNEQF
TRBV3-1	12	.	TRBJ2-5	ASSQGAVGETQY
TRBV27	13	TRBD1	TRBJ2-2	ASSRTGGRTGELF
TRBV7-2	15	TRBD1	TRBJ1-1	ASSLDATGGMNTEAF
TRBV24-1	16	TRBD1	TRBJ2-5	ATSDHPLLTGGAETQY
TRBV9	10	.	TRBJ1-6	ASSGGQSPLH
TRBV11-3	10	.	TRBJ2-5	ASSRDGGTQY
TRBV4-2	14	.	TRBJ2-1	ASSQDMSKSYNEQF
TRBV7-9	15	TRBD2	TRBJ2-3	ASRGLAGRGGTDTQY
TRBV6-1	14	.	TRBJ2-3	ASSEPAGRSLDTQY
TRBV6-5	12	.	TRBJ2-7	ASSALAGGSEQY
TRBV7-9	11	.	TRBJ2-1	ASSLLGLDEQF
TRBV25-1	13	TRBD1	TRBJ1-1	ASSESFTGGTEAF
TRBV12-3/TRBV12-4	13	.	TRBJ2-3	ASSLFGDVTDTQY